This T cell receptor beta chain was sequenced for a study of regulatory T cells in long-lasting Graves disease. Arm-PCR of CDR3 regions with iRepertoire HTBI primers generated TCR beta libraries. TCRdb processed the multiplex PCR reads anew with MiXCR; each CDR3 protein has one entry. The table includes about 660,000 distinct CDR3 sequences, around 30% detected once. Regarding time point: persistent/refractory GD, antithyroid drugs over 5 years with positive TRAb. RNA from PBMCs was the source of the TCR library. Details on this clonotype: One junction end does not reproduce the germline sequence, and a read error may be involved.

CDR3 length: 15 amino acids. Germline lookup yields CDR1 SGHRS and CDR2 YFSETQ. The chain is built from TRBV5-1 and TRBJ1-2, with 9 bases that match TRBD1. The origin of this receptor is a female donor with Graves disease. Sequences were derived from peripheral blood mononuclear cells (PBMCs), sampled when the disease was refractory, from a patient treated with antithyroid drugs. CDR3 amino acids: CASNIGDRVFYGHTF. The CDR3 coding sequence is TGCGCCAGCAATATTGGGGACAGGGTGTTCTATGGCCACACCTTC.